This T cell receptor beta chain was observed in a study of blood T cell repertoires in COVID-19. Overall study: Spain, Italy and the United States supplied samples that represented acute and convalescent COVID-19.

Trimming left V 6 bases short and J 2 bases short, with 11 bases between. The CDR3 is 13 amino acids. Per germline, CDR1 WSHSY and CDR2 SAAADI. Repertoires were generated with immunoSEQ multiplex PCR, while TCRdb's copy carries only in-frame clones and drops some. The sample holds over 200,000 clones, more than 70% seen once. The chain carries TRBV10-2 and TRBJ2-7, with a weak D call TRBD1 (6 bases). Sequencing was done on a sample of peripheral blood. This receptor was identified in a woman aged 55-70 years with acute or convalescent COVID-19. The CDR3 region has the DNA TGCGCCAGCAGGACAGGAATTACCTACGAGCAGTACTTC. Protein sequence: CASRTGITYEQYF.